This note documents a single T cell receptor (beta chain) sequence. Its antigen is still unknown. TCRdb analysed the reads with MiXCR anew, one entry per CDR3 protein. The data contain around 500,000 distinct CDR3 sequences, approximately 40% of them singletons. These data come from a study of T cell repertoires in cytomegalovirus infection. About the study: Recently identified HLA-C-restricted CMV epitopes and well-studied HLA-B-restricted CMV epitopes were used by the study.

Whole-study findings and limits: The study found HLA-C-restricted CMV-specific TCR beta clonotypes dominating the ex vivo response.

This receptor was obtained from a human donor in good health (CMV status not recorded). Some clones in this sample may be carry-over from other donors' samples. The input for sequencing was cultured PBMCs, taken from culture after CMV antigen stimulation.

The CDR3 is CASSLGFSGTANTGELFF. CDR3 in DNA: TGTGCCAGCAGCTTAGGATTTTCAGGGACGGCGAACACCGGGGAGCTGTTTTTT. The V and J genes are TRBV7-6 and TRBJ2-2, with D perhaps assigned TRBD1 or TRBD2 (5 bases each). Germline V CDR1 and CDR2: SGHVS, FNYEAQ. V shed 1 base and J shed 0 bases, with 15 bases lying between them. The CDR3 runs 18 residues.